A selection of T cell receptor beta chains follows, all from one sample in a study of T cell responses to AZD1222 COVID-19 vaccine. Sequencing used immunoSEQ multiplex PCR; TCRdb keeps in-frame clones, though not all of them. The table records 75,000 to 100,000 clones, 80% to 90% of them present only once. The sequenced sample was peripheral blood, obtained on day 0 of AZD1222 vaccination. The origin of the receptors is an adult in good health. Both conserved end residues are part of each CDR3. The order of the fields is D gene, J gene, V gene, clone size, CDR3 DNA, CDR3 protein. The D gene is left open where the match is weak. Some rows mark clone size as missing; the rest say once, few, many or name a class of expanded clone.

d_call: TRBD1; j_call: TRBJ1-1; v_call: TRBV28; clone_size: .; cdr3_nt: TGTGCCAGCAGCTCCCCAGGGGGCTTGAACACTGAAGCTTTCTTT; cdr3_aa: CASSSPGGLNTEAFF
d_call: TRBD1; j_call: TRBJ1-5; v_call: TRBV4-2; clone_size: .; cdr3_nt: TGTGCCAGCAGCCAAGACCCCGGGACAGGGGGACATCAGCCCCAGCATTTT; cdr3_aa: CASSQDPGTGGHQPQHF
d_call: TRBD1; j_call: TRBJ2-2; v_call: TRBV30; clone_size: few; cdr3_nt: TGTGCCTGGAGTGATTCAAGGACAGGGCTTGGGACCGGGGAGCTGTTTTTT; cdr3_aa: CAWSDSRTGLGTGELFF
d_call: TRBD1; j_call: TRBJ1-1; v_call: TRBV19; clone_size: .; cdr3_nt: TGTGCCAGTAGTATTGGGGCAGGGGGCGTACGCACTGAAGCTTTCTTT; cdr3_aa: CASSIGAGGVRTEAFF
d_call: TRBD1; j_call: TRBJ1-1; v_call: TRBV30; clone_size: .; cdr3_nt: TGTGCCTGGAGTGCCTTTCGGGCAGGGGGACCTCTGAACACTGAAGCTTTCTTT; cdr3_aa: CAWSAFRAGGPLNTEAFF
d_call: TRBD1; j_call: TRBJ1-6; v_call: TRBV7-3; clone_size: once; cdr3_nt: TGTGCCAGCAGATCTGAAGGGACAGCCTCAAATTCACCCCTCCACTTT; cdr3_aa: CASRSEGTASNSPLHF
d_call: .; j_call: TRBJ1-1; v_call: TRBV27; clone_size: .; cdr3_nt: TGTGCCAGCAGTCGAGACCAGTGGCTCATGAACACTGAAGCTTTCTTT; cdr3_aa: CASSRDQWLMNTEAFF
d_call: .; j_call: TRBJ1-2; v_call: TRBV12-3/TRBV12-4; clone_size: .; cdr3_nt: TGTGCCAGCAGTTTACACGGGGCCAGGACCTTC; cdr3_aa: CASSLHGARTF
d_call: TRBD2; j_call: TRBJ2-1; v_call: TRBV7-2; clone_size: .; cdr3_nt: TGTGCCAGCAGCCCAGTTGGGGGGGAGTACAATGAGCAGTTCTTC; cdr3_aa: CASSPVGGEYNEQFF
d_call: .; j_call: TRBJ1-2; v_call: TRBV9; clone_size: .; cdr3_nt: TGTGCCAGCAGCTCCACCAGTTATGGCTACACCTTC; cdr3_aa: CASSSTSYGYTF
d_call: TRBD2; j_call: TRBJ2-1; v_call: TRBV19; clone_size: .; cdr3_nt: TGTGCCAGTATGGGACTAGCGGGGGGGACCCGGAGGTTCTTC; cdr3_aa: CASMGLAGGTRRFF
d_call: .; j_call: TRBJ1-1; v_call: TRBV7-9; clone_size: .; cdr3_nt: TGTGCCAGCAGCTACTTACTTACAGGGACCCTGAACACTGAAGCTTTCTTT; cdr3_aa: CASSYLLTGTLNTEAFF
d_call: TRBD2; j_call: TRBJ2-5; v_call: TRBV5-4; clone_size: .; cdr3_nt: TGTGCCAGCAGCTCCGATAGCGGGGGCAAGACCCAGTACTTC; cdr3_aa: CASSSDSGGKTQYF
d_call: .; j_call: TRBJ1-6; v_call: TRBV30; clone_size: .; cdr3_nt: TGTGCCTGGAGGGCCATCGGGACATGGGATTCACCCCTCCACTTT; cdr3_aa: CAWRAIGTWDSPLHF
d_call: .; j_call: TRBJ2-7; v_call: TRBV14; clone_size: .; cdr3_nt: TGTGCCAGCAGCCAAATTGCAGGGCTATCGCAGTACTTC; cdr3_aa: CASSQIAGLSQYF
d_call: .; j_call: TRBJ1-2; v_call: TRBV5-1; clone_size: once; cdr3_nt: TGCGCCAGCAGCCGCATCGCCGGAGACTATGGCTACACCTTC; cdr3_aa: CASSRIAGDYGYTF
d_call: TRBD1; j_call: TRBJ1-6; v_call: TRBV7-9; clone_size: .; cdr3_nt: TGTGCCAGCAGCCCGGACAGGGGTTATAATTCACCCCTCCACTTT; cdr3_aa: CASSPDRGYNSPLHF
d_call: TRBD2; j_call: TRBJ2-7; v_call: TRBV6-2/TRBV6-3; clone_size: .; cdr3_nt: TGTGCCAGCAGTGCCGAGGAGCGGGGCCTCCTACGGGCCCTCCCCAAGCAGTACTTC; cdr3_aa: CASSAEERGLLRALPKQYF
d_call: TRBD1; j_call: TRBJ1-6; v_call: TRBV6-5; clone_size: .; cdr3_nt: TGTGCCAGCACCGCAGACAGGGTCCAATCCCCCCTCCACTTT; cdr3_aa: CASTADRVQSPLHF
d_call: TRBD2; j_call: TRBJ2-3; v_call: TRBV19; clone_size: .; cdr3_nt: TGTGCCAGTTCGTCCCGGGCGGGGGGGCCTTTAGATACGCAGTATTTT; cdr3_aa: CASSSRAGGPLDTQYF
d_call: .; j_call: TRBJ1-2; v_call: TRBV5-1; clone_size: .; cdr3_nt: TGCGCCAGCGCTGGGGGGGACTCCCTCCCCTCCAACTATGGCTACACCTTC; cdr3_aa: CASAGGDSLPSNYGYTF
d_call: .; j_call: TRBJ1-1; v_call: TRBV11-3; clone_size: .; cdr3_nt: TGTGCCAGCAGACTCGGACAGAACACTGAAGCTTTCTTT; cdr3_aa: CASRLGQNTEAFF
d_call: .; j_call: TRBJ2-7; v_call: TRBV18; clone_size: .; cdr3_nt: TGTGCCAGCTCAGGTAGTGGCTCCTACGAGCAGTACTTC; cdr3_aa: CASSGSGSYEQYF
d_call: .; j_call: TRBJ1-2; v_call: TRBV6-1; clone_size: .; cdr3_nt: TGTGCCAGCAGTGAAGGGCAGTGGGATAACTATGGCTACACCTTC; cdr3_aa: CASSEGQWDNYGYTF
d_call: TRBD1; j_call: TRBJ1-1; v_call: TRBV15; clone_size: .; cdr3_nt: TGTGCCATACCGGGACAGTCGACAACTGAAGCTTTCTTT; cdr3_aa: CAIPGQSTTEAFF
d_call: .; j_call: TRBJ1-4; v_call: TRBV19; clone_size: .; cdr3_nt: TGTGCCAGTAGTATACGGTCAGTTTCAGGTGAAAAACTGTTTTTT; cdr3_aa: CASSIRSVSGEKLFF
d_call: .; j_call: TRBJ1-1; v_call: TRBV18; clone_size: .; cdr3_nt: TGTGCCAGCTCTCCCTCGAGGGGGGATAACACTGAAGCTTTCTTT; cdr3_aa: CASSPSRGDNTEAFF
d_call: .; j_call: TRBJ2-7; v_call: TRBV27; clone_size: .; cdr3_nt: TGTGCCAGCAGTCACTACGAGCAGTACTTC; cdr3_aa: CASSHYEQYF
d_call: TRBD1; j_call: TRBJ2-7; v_call: TRBV7-9; clone_size: once; cdr3_nt: TGTGCCAGCAGCCTAGGGACAGCCTACGAGCAGTACTTC; cdr3_aa: CASSLGTAYEQYF
d_call: .; j_call: TRBJ2-4; v_call: TRBV24-1; clone_size: .; cdr3_nt: TGTGCCACCAGTGGCCTGCCGGTGAGGGTGACCAAAAACATTCAGTACTTC; cdr3_aa: CATSGLPVRVTKNIQYF
d_call: .; j_call: TRBJ2-7; v_call: TRBV12-3/TRBV12-4; clone_size: .; cdr3_nt: TGTGCCAGCAGGGCGGGTTGGGACGAGCAGTACTTC; cdr3_aa: CASRAGWDEQYF
d_call: .; j_call: TRBJ1-2; v_call: TRBV12-3/TRBV12-4; clone_size: .; cdr3_nt: TGTGCCAGCAGTTTTTTGTACGGCGGCGGCTACACCTTC; cdr3_aa: CASSFLYGGGYTF
d_call: .; j_call: TRBJ1-1; v_call: TRBV5-1; clone_size: .; cdr3_nt: TGCGCCAGCAGCTTGGCGGGCAGGATGAACACTGAAGCTTTCTTT; cdr3_aa: CASSLAGRMNTEAFF
d_call: .; j_call: TRBJ1-2; v_call: TRBV5-1; clone_size: .; cdr3_nt: TGCGCCAGCAGTTCAAAATACGAGGATGGCTACACCTTC; cdr3_aa: CASSSKYEDGYTF
d_call: .; j_call: TRBJ2-3; v_call: TRBV4-3; clone_size: .; cdr3_nt: TGCGCCAGCAGCCAAGTAGTTGGGGGAACAGATACGCAGTATTTT; cdr3_aa: CASSQVVGGTDTQYF
d_call: .; j_call: TRBJ2-2; v_call: TRBV18; clone_size: .; cdr3_nt: TGTGCCAGCTCACCGTCTTGGGGTACCGGGGAGCTGTTTTTT; cdr3_aa: CASSPSWGTGELFF
d_call: .; j_call: TRBJ2-7; v_call: TRBV27; clone_size: .; cdr3_nt: TGTGCCAGCAGTGCCGACATCATGACCTCCTACGAGCAGTACTTC; cdr3_aa: CASSADIMTSYEQYF
d_call: .; j_call: TRBJ1-1; v_call: TRBV3-1/TRBV3-2; clone_size: .; cdr3_nt: TGTGCCAGCAGCCAAGATGGGGGGGGCGACACTGAAGCTTTCTTT; cdr3_aa: CASSQDGGGDTEAFF
d_call: .; j_call: TRBJ1-1; v_call: TRBV29-1; clone_size: .; cdr3_nt: TGCAGCGCCCTGACAGGCTGGGGCACTGAAGCTTTCTTT; cdr3_aa: CSALTGWGTEAFF
d_call: TRBD1; j_call: TRBJ2-5; v_call: TRBV9; clone_size: once; cdr3_nt: TGTGCCAGCAGCGTAGGACAGGGGGCCAGAGAGACCCAGTACTTC; cdr3_aa: CASSVGQGARETQYF
d_call: .; j_call: TRBJ2-7; v_call: TRBV10-1; clone_size: .; cdr3_nt: TGCGCCAGCAGTGAGTCCGGGCTTGTGTCTGAGCAGTACTTC; cdr3_aa: CASSESGLVSEQYF
d_call: TRBD2; j_call: TRBJ2-3; v_call: TRBV30; clone_size: .; cdr3_nt: TGTGCCTGGGGGGACGGGACTAGCGGGGATACGCAGTATTTT; cdr3_aa: CAWGDGTSGDTQYF
d_call: .; j_call: TRBJ2-2; v_call: TRBV5-6; clone_size: .; cdr3_nt: TGTGCCAGCAGCCTAAGGGGCAGCCATGCCGGGGAGCTGTTTTTT; cdr3_aa: CASSLRGSHAGELFF
d_call: .; j_call: TRBJ2-2; v_call: TRBV7-8; clone_size: .; cdr3_nt: TGTGCCAGCAGCTTAGGGGGGGAAGTCGGGGAGCTGTTTTTT; cdr3_aa: CASSLGGEVGELFF
d_call: .; j_call: TRBJ1-2; v_call: TRBV3-1/TRBV3-2; clone_size: .; cdr3_nt: TGTGCCAGCAGCCCACAGGGTGGGGCTCGAGGCTACACCTTC; cdr3_aa: CASSPQGGARGYTF
d_call: TRBD2; j_call: TRBJ2-7; v_call: TRBV7-2; clone_size: .; cdr3_nt: TGTGCCAGCAGCTTCGGGGCGGGGAGGGCCTACGAGCAGTACTTC; cdr3_aa: CASSFGAGRAYEQYF
d_call: .; j_call: TRBJ2-3; v_call: TRBV12-5; clone_size: .; cdr3_nt: TGTGCTATGAGGGGTGAGGTCGTTGGGACAGATACGCAGTATTTT; cdr3_aa: CAMRGEVVGTDTQYF
d_call: TRBD1; j_call: TRBJ2-2; v_call: TRBV2; clone_size: .; cdr3_nt: TGTGCCAGCAACTGGGACAGGTCTGGCGGGGAGCTGTTTTTT; cdr3_aa: CASNWDRSGGELFF
d_call: TRBD2; j_call: TRBJ2-5; v_call: TRBV7-2; clone_size: .; cdr3_nt: TGTGCCAGCAGCCCTAGGGTTGCGGGGGGCGGCGAGACCCAGTACTTC; cdr3_aa: CASSPRVAGGGETQYF
d_call: TRBD2; j_call: TRBJ2-5; v_call: TRBV4-2; clone_size: .; cdr3_nt: TGTGCCAGCAGCCAAGATGGTAGCGGGGGGTCGCGTCAGGTGACCCAGTACTTC; cdr3_aa: CASSQDGSGGSRQVTQYF
d_call: .; j_call: TRBJ1-3; v_call: TRBV6-4; clone_size: .; cdr3_nt: TGTGCCAGCAGTACCACCCTCAACACCATATATTTT; cdr3_aa: CASSTTLNTIYF
d_call: .; j_call: TRBJ2-5; v_call: TRBV6-1; clone_size: once; cdr3_nt: TGTGCCAGCAGAGAAGGACGGATCCAAGAGACCCAGTACTTC; cdr3_aa: CASREGRIQETQYF
d_call: TRBD1; j_call: TRBJ2-3; v_call: TRBV5-4; clone_size: .; cdr3_nt: TGTGCCAGCAGCCGGACAGGGGAGGGAGGCACGCAGTATTTT; cdr3_aa: CASSRTGEGGTQYF
d_call: TRBD1; j_call: TRBJ1-1; v_call: TRBV3-1/TRBV3-2; clone_size: .; cdr3_nt: TGTGCCAGCAGCCGCACCTCACCGACAGGGCGCACTGAAGCTTTCTTT; cdr3_aa: CASSRTSPTGRTEAFF
d_call: .; j_call: TRBJ1-2; v_call: TRBV5-8; clone_size: .; cdr3_nt: TGTGCCAGCAGCTTGCTAAACAACTATGGCTACACCTTC; cdr3_aa: CASSLLNNYGYTF